This T cell receptor (beta chain) emerged from a study of Graves' ophthalmopathy and Graves' hyperthyroidism. Every ophthalmopathy donor presented moderate-to-severe activity, CAS ≥3, NOSPECS ≥4 and duration under 3 months. Diagnosis was based on clinical symptoms, serum thyroxine, TRAb, thyroid ultrasound and orbital computed tomography. PBMCs originated in roughly 10 ml of fresh peripheral blood. Regarding this clonotype: Its ends do not fully match the called genes, so a read error is possible.

Scientists amplified the TCR beta CDR3 regions from RNA transcripts. Amplification began with first-round RT-PCR using HTBI primers, then second-round multiplex PCR was performed. TCRdb ran MiXCR on the multiplex PCR reads and lists one entry per CDR3 protein. The profile covers some 750,000 distinct CDR3 sequences, with approximately 40% appearing a single time and approximately 43% taken by the ten largest. This TCR was recovered from an adult man with Graves' ophthalmopathy. The specimen was peripheral blood.

The CDR3 nucleotides read TGCGGCGTTCAGGGAATGAACACTGAAGCTTTCTTC. The encoded protein is CGVQGMNTEAFF. The chain recombines TRBV29-1 with TRBJ1-1; D perhaps matches TRBD1 (5 bases). CDR3 length: 12 amino acids. Germline CDR1 reads SQVTM; CDR2 reads ANQGSEA.